This TCR beta chain was identified during a study of shared clonotypes between healthy human individuals. In the naive CD8 group, cells lacked CD45RO and were positively selected for CCR7, so terminally differentiated effector memory CD45RA+ cells were left out. Evenly divided among several immunoSEQ plates was the genomic DNA of each subset. This table comes from immunoSEQ multiplex PCR, and its TCRdb copy is limited to in-frame clones, with some not included. The sample has around 1.9 million clones, roughly 93% seen once. V was clipped by 4 bases and J by 3 bases; unmatched bases: 6. The CDR3 is 14 amino acids. Germline CDR1 and CDR2: SGHRS and YFSETQ.

What was sequenced was naive CD8+ T cells from PBMCs. V gene TRBV5-1 combines with J gene TRBJ2-7; 8 bases agree with TRBD2. This receptor was obtained from a man in his late teens or twenties in good health. Some clones in this sample may be carry-over from other donors' samples. CDR3 in DNA: TGCGCCAGCAGCCCAGCGGGAGCGGGCTACGAGCAGTACTTC. Residues: CASSPAGAGYEQYF.